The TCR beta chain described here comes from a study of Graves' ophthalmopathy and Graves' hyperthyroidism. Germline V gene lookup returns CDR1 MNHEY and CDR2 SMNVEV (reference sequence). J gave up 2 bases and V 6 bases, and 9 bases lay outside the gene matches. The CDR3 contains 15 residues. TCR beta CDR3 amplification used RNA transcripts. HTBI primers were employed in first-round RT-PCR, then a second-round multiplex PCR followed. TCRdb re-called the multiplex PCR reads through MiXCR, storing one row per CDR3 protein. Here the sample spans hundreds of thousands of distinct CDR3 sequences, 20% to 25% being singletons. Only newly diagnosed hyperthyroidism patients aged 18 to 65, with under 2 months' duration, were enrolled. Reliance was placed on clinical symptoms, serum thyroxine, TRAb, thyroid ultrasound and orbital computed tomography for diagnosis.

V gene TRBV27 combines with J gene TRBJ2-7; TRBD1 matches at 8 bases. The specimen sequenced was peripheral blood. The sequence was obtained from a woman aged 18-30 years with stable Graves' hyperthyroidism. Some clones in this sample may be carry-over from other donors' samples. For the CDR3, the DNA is TGTGCCAGCAGGCCAGGACAGGGAGGCCCCTACGAGCAGTACTTC. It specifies CASRPGQGGPYEQYF.